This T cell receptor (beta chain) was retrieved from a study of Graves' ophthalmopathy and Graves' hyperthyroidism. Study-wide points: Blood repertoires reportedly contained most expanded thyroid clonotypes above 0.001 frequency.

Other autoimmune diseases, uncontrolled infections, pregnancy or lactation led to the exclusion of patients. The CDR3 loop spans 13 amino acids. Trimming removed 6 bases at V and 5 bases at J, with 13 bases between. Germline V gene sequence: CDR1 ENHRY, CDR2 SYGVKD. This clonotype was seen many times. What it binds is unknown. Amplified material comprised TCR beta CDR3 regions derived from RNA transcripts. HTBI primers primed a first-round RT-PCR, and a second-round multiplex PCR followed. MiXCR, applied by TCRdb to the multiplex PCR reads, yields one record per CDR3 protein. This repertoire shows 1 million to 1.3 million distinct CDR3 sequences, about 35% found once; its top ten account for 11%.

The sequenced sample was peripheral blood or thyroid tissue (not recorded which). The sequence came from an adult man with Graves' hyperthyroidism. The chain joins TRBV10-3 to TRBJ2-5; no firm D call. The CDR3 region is CAISRQREETQYF. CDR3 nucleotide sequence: TGTGCCATCAGCAGACAACGAGAGGAGACCCAGTACTTC.